This passage covers 10 T cell receptor beta chains from one sample sequenced in a study of blood T cell repertoires in COVID-19. TCRdb keeps only in-frame clones here, not all; method: immunoSEQ multiplex PCR. Among approximately 150,000 clones listed, about 92% were seen once. The sample consisted of peripheral blood. The receptors originated from a human donor in a cohort sampled during active COVID-19.

The gene calls are TRBV28 and TRBJ1-5; D unclear. The V gene's germline CDR1 is MDHEN and CDR2 SYDVKM. The CDR3 runs to 14 residues. V shed 2 bases and J shed 1 base, with 6 bases lying between them. The CDR3 coding sequence is TGTGCCAGCAGTTTACCACAGAGCAATCAGCCCCAGCATTTT. The encoded protein is CASSLPQSNQPQHF.

The sample holds one count of this clone. The chain has TRBV9 and TRBJ2-3, with a weak D call TRBD2 (7 bases). Looked up from germline, CDR1 is SGDLS and CDR2 is YYNGEE. The CDR3 spans 14 residues. Deletions cut 3 bases from V and 8 bases from J, with 16 bases between. The DNA for the CDR3 is TGTGCCAGCAGCGGCTCACGGGGGGCCGTTACGCAGTATTTT. Its protein is CASSGSRGAVTQYF.

The chain has TRBV27 and TRBJ2-5; possibly TRBD2 for D (5 bases). CDR1 is MNHEY, CDR2 SMNVEV, per germline (reference sequence). The CDR3 extends over 12 amino acids. V dropped 6 bases and J dropped 5 bases, with 10 bases sitting between them. The CDR3, as DNA: TGTGCCAGCAGCCCCACGGGGGAGACCCAGTACTTC. This encodes CASSPTGETQYF.

This chain connects TRBV21-1 to TRBJ2-7; the listed D gene, TRBD2, was not tested against the DNA. TRBV21-1 is marked as a pseudogene. The CDR3 runs 18 residues. CDR3 protein: CASSPHRGLAGPSYEQYF. For the CDR3, the DNA is TGTGCCAGCAGCCCGCATAGAGGACTAGCGGGGCCCTCCTACGAGCAGTACTTC.

V usage is TRBV7-2 and J usage is TRBJ1-1; 7 bases fit TRBD1. This CDR3 is 16 amino acids long. The germline V gene has CDR1 SGHTA and CDR2 FQGNSA. V shed 5 bases, J shed 1 base, and the junction held 10 bases outside the gene matches. The CDR3 DNA sequence: TGTGCCAGCAGCCTGAGACAGGGAACACCGAACACTGAAGCTTTCTTT. Protein: CASSLRQGTPNTEAFF.

V usage is TRBV7-3 and J usage is TRBJ2-1; 7 bases match TRBD1. The CDR3 loop spans 14 amino acids. The V segment lost 0 bases and the J segment 4 bases; nucleotides outside the gene matches: 0. CDR1 and CDR2 from the germline V gene are SGHTA and FQGTGA. CDR3 DNA: TGTGCCAGCAGCTTAACGGGACAGTACAATGAGCAGTTCTTC. Residues: CASSLTGQYNEQFF. Supplemented by reference TRBV7-3 and TRBJ2-1, the full variable domain reads GAGVSQTPSNKVTEKGKYVELRCDPISGHTALYWYRQSLGQGPEFLIYFQGTGAADDSGLPNDRFFAVRPEGSVSTLKIQRTERGDSAVYLCASSLTGQYNEQFFGPGTRLTVL.

The rearrangement links TRBV7-8 to TRBJ1-4, with 7 nucleotides matching TRBD1. Germline-derived CDR1 and CDR2 are SGHVS and FQNEAQ. The ends lost 2 bases at V and 7 bases at J; junction bases unmatched: 7. This CDR3 has 15 residues. The CDR3 nucleotides read TGTGCCAGCAGCTTAATAGGGGGCCGGGGTGAAAAACTGTTTTTT. Its protein product is CASSLIGGRGEKLFF.

The rearrangement links TRBV4-3 to TRBJ1-6; D not certain. This CDR3 has 15 residues. Trimming took off 4 bases at V and 7 bases at J, with 14 bases between the two ends. Germline CDR1 LGHNA, CDR2 YSLEER. CDR3 amino acids: CASSLAALPNSPLHF. DNA of the CDR3: TGCGCCAGCAGCCTAGCAGCCCTACCCAATTCACCCCTCCACTTT.

CDR3 nucleotides: TGTGCCAGCAGCCCAAACATGAACACTGAAGCTTTCTTT. Protein product: CASSPNMNTEAFF. The rearrangement joins TRBV6-5 to TRBJ1-1; D unclear. V was shortened by 6 bases and J by 0 bases, with 8 bases between the two germline ends. Looked up from germline, CDR1 is MNHEY and CDR2 is SVGAGI. CDR3 size: 13 residues.

The chain recombines TRBV20-1 with TRBJ2-1; 7 bases line up with TRBD1. The germline gives CDR1 DFQATT, CDR2 SNEGSKA (reference sequence). This CDR3 comprises 11 residues. V dropped 6 bases and J dropped 8; count of bases not matched to a gene: 4. The CDR3 spells CSAMTGYEQFF. The CDR3 DNA sequence: TGCAGTGCCATGACAGGGTATGAGCAGTTCTTC.